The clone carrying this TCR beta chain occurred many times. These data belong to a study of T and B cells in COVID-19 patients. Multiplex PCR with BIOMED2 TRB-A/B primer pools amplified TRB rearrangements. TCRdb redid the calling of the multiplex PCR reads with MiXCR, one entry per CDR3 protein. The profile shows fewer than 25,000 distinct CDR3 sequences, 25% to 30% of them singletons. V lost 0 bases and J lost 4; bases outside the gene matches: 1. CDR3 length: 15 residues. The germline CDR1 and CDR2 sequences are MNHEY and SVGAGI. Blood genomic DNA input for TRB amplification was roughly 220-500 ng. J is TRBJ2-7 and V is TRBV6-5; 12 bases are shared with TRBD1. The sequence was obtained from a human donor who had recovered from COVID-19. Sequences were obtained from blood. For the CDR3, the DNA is TGTGCCAGCAGTTACTCGGGACAGGGGGCTTACGAGCAGTACTTC. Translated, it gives CASSYSGQGAYEQYF.